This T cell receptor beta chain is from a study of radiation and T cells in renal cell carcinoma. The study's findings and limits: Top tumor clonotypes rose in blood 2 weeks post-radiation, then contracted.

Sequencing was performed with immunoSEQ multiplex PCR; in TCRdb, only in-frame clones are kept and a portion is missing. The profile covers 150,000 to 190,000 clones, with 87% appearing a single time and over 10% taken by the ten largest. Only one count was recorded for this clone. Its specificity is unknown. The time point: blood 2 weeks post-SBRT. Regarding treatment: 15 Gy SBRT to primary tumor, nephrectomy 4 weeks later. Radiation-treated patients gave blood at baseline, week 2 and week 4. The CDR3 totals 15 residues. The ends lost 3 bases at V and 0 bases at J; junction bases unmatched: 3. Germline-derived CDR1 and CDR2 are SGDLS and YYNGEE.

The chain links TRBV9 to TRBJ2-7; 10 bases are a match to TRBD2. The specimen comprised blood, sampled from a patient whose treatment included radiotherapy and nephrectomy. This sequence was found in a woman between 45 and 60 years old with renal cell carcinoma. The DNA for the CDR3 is TGTGCCAGCAGCGGACCTAGCGGGGGCTCCTACGAGCAGTACTTC. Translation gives CASSGPSGGSYEQYF.